This passage covers 21 T cell receptor beta chains from one sample sequenced in a study of blood T cell repertoires in COVID-19. Assay: immunoSEQ multiplex PCR; the TCRdb copy retains only in-frame clones and omits some. The profile shows more than 450,000 clones, roughly 90% of them singletons. The specimen sequenced was PBMCs or T cells enriched from blood (not recorded which). Every receptor here comes from a woman under 30 who had recovered from COVID-19.

The chain combines TRBV7-2 with TRBJ1-3, with 8 positions matching TRBD1. Germline trimming cut 3 bases from V and 5 bases from J; bases unmatched to any gene: 9. CDR1 is SGHTA, CDR2 FQGNSA, per germline. The CDR3 has 16 amino acids. The CDR3 sequence: CASSFSTGAQRNTIYF. CDR3 DNA sequence: TGTGCCAGCAGCTTTTCGACAGGGGCGCAAAGAAACACCATATATTTT.

CDR3 region: CASSDWVPGQEESTEAFF. For the CDR3, the DNA is TGTGCCAGCAGTGACTGGGTCCCGGGACAGGAAGAGAGCACTGAAGCTTTCTTT. V is TRBV6-1 and J is TRBJ1-1, with 8 nucleotides matching TRBD1. After removal of 3 bases from V and 4 bases from J, the junction contained 16 bases not matched to a gene. This CDR3 comprises 18 residues. CDR1 and CDR2 from the germline V gene are MNHNS and SASEGT.

V usage is TRBV18 and J usage is TRBJ1-5; the D gene is possibly TRBD1 (5 bases). CDR1 is KGHSH and CDR2 is LQKENI in the germline V gene. The CDR3 is 16 residues long. V was pared by 3 bases and J by 0 bases, with 12 bases between. The CDR3 DNA reads TGTGCCAGCTCACCCGGGACTGTATTTAGCAATCAGCCCCAGCATTTT. Protein: CASSPGTVFSNQPQHF.

The chain joins TRBV3-1 (or the pseudogene TRBV3-2) to TRBJ2-7; 11 positions agree with TRBD1. Germline V lookup: CDR1 LGHDT, CDR2 YNNKEL (reference sequence). The CDR3 spans 14 residues. The trim removed 4 bases at V and 4 bases at J, leaving 3 bases unmatched. CDR3 protein: CASSRTGGWYEQYF. In DNA form, the CDR3 reads TGTGCCAGCAGCCGGACAGGGGGCTGGTACGAGCAGTACTTC.

With regard to this clone: The same CDR3 also results from other DNA sequences found in this sample. The chain employs TRBV12-3 or TRBV12-4 and TRBJ1-1; D not certain. Trimming removed 1 base from V and 0 bases from J, with 3 bases in between. This CDR3 region has 13 residues. The CDR3 nucleotides are TGTGCCAGCAGTTTAGGAGTGAACACTGAAGCTTTCTTT. This gives the protein CASSLGVNTEAFF.

In this sample, this clone turned up once. The chain links TRBV7-9 to TRBJ1-3; D is uncertain. This CDR3 has 15 residues. V lost 6 bases and J 1 base, leaving 13 bases between the germline ends. Germline CDR1 reads SEHNR; CDR2 reads FQNEAQ (reference sequence). The CDR3: CASSQREGSGNTIYF. DNA for the CDR3: TGTGCCAGCAGTCAACGGGAGGGTTCTGGAAACACCATATATTTT.

This clone is a singleton in its sample. The chain has TRBV29-1 and TRBJ1-1; 9 bases align to TRBD1. This CDR3 spans 14 amino acids. After removal of 7 bases from V and 5 bases from J, the junction contained 11 bases not matched to a gene. Germline-derived CDR1 and CDR2 are SQVTM and ANQGSEA. In DNA form, the CDR3 reads TGCAGCGGCCTGACAGGGGGATTAGGGACTGAAGCTTTCTTT. As protein: CSGLTGGLGTEAFF. Supplemented by reference TRBV29-1 and TRBJ1-1, the full variable domain reads SAVISQKPSRDICQRGTSLTIQCQVDSQVTMMFWYRQQPGQSLTLIATANQGSEATYESGFVIDKFPISRPNLTFSTLTVSNMSPEDSSIYLCSGLTGGLGTEAFFGQGTRLTVV.

This rearrangement joins TRBV19 to TRBJ1-2, with D uncertain. This CDR3 has 15 residues. Germline CDR1 reads LNHDA; CDR2 reads SQIVND (reference sequence). Trimming took 3 bases from V and 4 from J, leaving 15 bases between them. The CDR3 DNA reads as TGTGCCAGTAGTATGGCCGGTCCGGGGAGCTATGGCTACACCTTC. Its translation: CASSMAGPGSYGYTF.

The chain recombines TRBV6-2 or TRBV6-3 with TRBJ2-7; D ambiguous. V gave up 5 bases and J gave up 3 bases, with 8 bases separating them. Germline assignment: CDR1 MNHEY and CDR2 SVGEGT. The CDR3 contains 12 residues. In DNA, the CDR3 is TGTGCCAGCAGTCCCTCCCTCTACGAGCAGTACTTC. Amino acid sequence: CASSPSLYEQYF.

Turning to this clone: A single base separates this from a much larger clone, so it may be a read error. CDR3 bases: TGTGCCAGTAGTATGGGGACAGGGGGCAATCAGCCCCAGCATTTT. This codes for CASSMGTGGNQPQHF. This chain links TRBV19 with TRBJ1-5, with TRBD1 matching over 10 bases. With V trimmed by 3 bases and J by 2 bases, 1 base remained unmatched. Germline V lookup: CDR1 LNHDA, CDR2 SQIVND (reference sequence). This CDR3 comprises 15 residues.

The V call is TRBV6-5, the J call TRBJ2-7; maybe TRBD1 (5 bases). V was shortened by 6 bases and J by 2 bases, with 14 bases between the two germline ends. The CDR3 runs to 14 residues. The germline V gene encodes CDR1 MNHEY and CDR2 SVGAGI. CDR3 amino acids: CASSDGHSAYEQYF. In DNA form, the CDR3 reads TGTGCCAGCAGCGACGGACACTCTGCCTACGAGCAGTACTTC.

The J gene is TRBJ2-2, the V gene TRBV2, with D maybe TRBD1 (6 bases). V was cut by 4 bases and J by 0 bases, with 15 bases left in between. Germline V gene sequence: CDR1 SNHLY, CDR2 FYNNEI. This CDR3 region has 17 residues. CDR3 loop: CASSGGQIIANTGELFF. Here the CDR3 DNA reads TGTGCCAGCAGTGGAGGACAGATAATCGCGAACACCGGGGAGCTGTTTTTT.

In its sample, this clone was seen once. In the same sample, other DNA sequences code for this CDR3. The chain employs TRBV10-3 and TRBJ1-1, with no clear D. Germline V gives CDR1 ENHRY, CDR2 SYGVKD. V was pared by 0 bases and J by 2 bases, with 10 bases between. The CDR3 contains 15 residues. CDR3 DNA sequence: TGTGCCATCAGTGAGTCCGCAGAGGAAAACACTGAAGCTTTCTTT. Its translation is CAISESAEENTEAFF.

The chain combines TRBV3-1 (or the pseudogene TRBV3-2) with TRBJ1-5; 8 bases map to TRBD1. This CDR3 comprises 15 residues. Germline trimming cut 6 bases from V and 6 bases from J; bases unmatched to any gene: 10. Germline values: CDR1 LGHDT, CDR2 YNNKEL (reference sequence). CDR3 region: CASSPDRALGQPQHF. The DNA for the CDR3 is TGTGCCAGCAGTCCGGACAGGGCTCTGGGTCAGCCCCAGCATTTT.

This clone appeared once. The V and J genes are TRBV3-1 (or the pseudogene TRBV3-2) and TRBJ2-3, with TRBD2 matching 13 bases. CDR3 length: 15 amino acids. Germline lookup yields CDR1 LGHDT and CDR2 YNNKEL (reference sequence). V lost 6 bases, J lost 0 bases, and 0 bases stayed unmatched. CDR3 in amino acids: CASRTSGGSTDTQYF. The CDR3 DNA reads TGTGCCAGCAGGACTAGCGGGGGGAGCACAGATACGCAGTATTTT.

The V call is TRBV6-5, the J call TRBJ2-7; 7 bases are a match to TRBD2. V was pared by 7 bases and J by 0 bases, with 3 bases of the junction left unmatched. Germline V gene lookup returns CDR1 MNHEY and CDR2 SVGAGI. The CDR3 length is 13 residues. The CDR3 DNA follows: TGTGCCAGCATCGGGGGGACCTCCTACGAGCAGTACTTC. Its protein is CASIGGTSYEQYF.

This clone was recorded once. The rearrangement links TRBV19 to TRBJ1-2; no clear D. V was pared by 3 bases and J by 7 bases, with 18 bases between. The CDR3 is 15 amino acids. Germline V gene lookup returns CDR1 LNHDA and CDR2 SQIVND (reference sequence). The CDR3 DNA sequence: TGTGCCAGTAGTATCCCCTCTTCGGTTGCAGGTGGCTACACCTTC. Residues: CASSIPSSVAGGYTF.

The gene calls are TRBV19 and TRBJ1-1; D is perhaps TRBD1 (6 bases). Germline V gene lookup returns CDR1 LNHDA and CDR2 SQIVND (reference sequence). V was trimmed by 7 bases and J by 5 bases, leaving 20 bases between them. This CDR3 region has 15 residues. The CDR3: CASTPEGGGQTEAFF. DNA for the CDR3: TGTGCCAGTACCCCCGAAGGGGGGGGTCAGACTGAAGCTTTCTTT.

This clone has just one count. The CDR3 DNA follows: TGTGCCAGCAGCGGACAGGGTTCGGCAACTAATGAAAAACTGTTTTTT. This codes for CASSGQGSATNEKLFF. The chain uses TRBV9 and TRBJ1-4; 7 nucleotides match TRBD1. The CDR3 length is 16 residues. Germline trimming cut 3 bases from V and 0 bases from J; bases unmatched to any gene: 5. Germline-derived CDR1 and CDR2 are SGDLS and YYNGEE.

This chain connects TRBV4-1 to TRBJ2-3; D is uncertain. Trimming removed 1 base from V and 5 bases from J, with 19 bases in between. There are 17 residues in the CDR3. CDR1 is MGHRA and CDR2 is YSYEKL in the germline V gene. CDR3 sequence (DNA): TGCGCCAGCAGCCAAGTCCCGGGTCCCACAAGCTTAGATACGCAGTATTTT. Amino acids: CASSQVPGPTSLDTQYF.

The V call is TRBV20-1, the J call TRBJ2-2; perhaps TRBD2 as D (6 bases). The germline V and J ends were trimmed by 3 bases and 4 bases, with 12 bases remaining between them. Germline V CDR1 and CDR2: DFQATT, SNEGSKA (reference sequence). The CDR3 sequence is 14 residues long. In DNA form, the CDR3 reads TGCAGTGCTAGTCGGTGGGACTCCACCGGGGAGCTGTTTTTT. Its translation: CSASRWDSTGELFF.